Following are 14 T cell receptor beta chains from one sample sequenced in a study of blood T cell repertoires in COVID-19. Repertoires were generated with immunoSEQ multiplex PCR, while TCRdb's copy carries only in-frame clones and drops some. The repertoire consists of tens of thousands of clones, with 88% occurring once and the leading ten covering around 3.5%. Sequenced sample: peripheral blood. These receptors were obtained from a man between 45 and 60 years old with active COVID-19.

The sample holds one count of this clone. The chain combines TRBV15 with TRBJ2-5; 8 bases map to TRBD1. The CDR3 length is 15 residues. V shed 3 bases, J shed 1 base, and the junction held 4 bases outside the gene matches. CDR1 is LNHNV, CDR2 YYDKDF, per germline (reference sequence). This chain's CDR3 is CATSSARGPQETQYF. CDR3 bases: TGTGCCACCAGCAGTGCCAGGGGGCCCCAAGAGACCCAGTACTTC.

V and J are TRBV6-5 and TRBJ2-7, with 7 nucleotides matching TRBD2. J gave up 1 base and V 4 bases, and 10 bases lay outside the gene matches. The germline V gene encodes CDR1 MNHEY and CDR2 SVGAGI. The CDR3 is made up of 16 amino acids. The CDR3 DNA follows: TGTGCCAGCAGTTCCCTGGGGGGGGGAAGGTCCTACGAGCAGTACTTC. It yields the protein CASSSLGGGRSYEQYF.

The rearrangement uses TRBV7-8 and TRBJ2-2; 11 nucleotides match TRBD1. CDR1 is SGHVS, CDR2 FQNEAQ, per germline. There are 20 residues in the CDR3. J lost 1 base, V lost 1 base, and 11 bases had no gene match. CDR3 in DNA: TGTGCCAGCAGCTTAGTCCGGGACAGGGGGGGGCCTGTGAACACCGGGGAGCTGTTTTTT. It translates to CASSLVRDRGGPVNTGELFF.

This chain joins TRBV5-5 and TRBJ2-4; 9 bases fit TRBD1. The CDR3 is 15 residues long. CDR1 SGHKS and CDR2 YYEKEE come from the germline V gene (reference sequence). V lost 4 bases, J lost 9 bases, and 11 bases stayed unmatched. This chain's CDR3 is CASSPAGTGMTIQYF. In nucleotides, the CDR3 is TGTGCCAGCAGCCCAGCCGGGACAGGGATGACCATTCAGTACTTC.

The genes are TRBV5-3 and TRBJ2-5; maybe TRBD1 (5 bases). TRBV5-3 carries the ORF label, with uncertain function. The CDR3 is 13 residues long. V gave up 5 bases and J gave up 6 bases, with 14 bases separating them. The CDR3 DNA is TGTGCCAGAAGAGGGGTCGGAATGAAGACCCAGTACTTC. Its protein is CARRGVGMKTQYF.

The CDR3 region is CASSQTGTPIDSYEQYF. In nucleotides, the CDR3 is TGCGCCAGCAGTCAGACCGGGACTCCAATCGACTCCTACGAGCAGTACTTC. This chain joins TRBV23-1 and TRBJ2-7; a weak D match, TRBD2 (6 bases). TRBV23-1 is known as an ORF, though its function is uncertain. V was trimmed by 3 bases and J by 0 bases, leaving 18 bases between them. The CDR3 covers 17 residues.

The CDR3 nucleotides are TGTGCCAGCAGCTTAGCCTTGGGACATGGGACCTTGGGCCCAGCACCCCTCCACTTT. This translates into CASSLALGHGTLGPAPLHF. This rearrangement joins TRBV7-2 to TRBJ1-6; D may be TRBD1 (6 bases). Trimming took off 0 bases at V and 11 bases at J, with 26 bases between the two ends. This CDR3 region has 19 residues. The germline gives CDR1 SGHTA, CDR2 FQGNSA.

CDR3 residues: CASSLRVTGGQGEQFF. CDR3 nucleotide sequence: TGTGCCAGCAGCCTCAGGGTGACAGGGGGCCAAGGTGAGCAGTTCTTC. This chain connects TRBV7-8 to TRBJ2-1, with 10 bases identical to TRBD1. Germline trimming cut 5 bases from V and 9 bases from J; bases unmatched to any gene: 13. The germline CDR1 and CDR2 sequences are SGHVS and FQNEAQ. This CDR3 contains 16 residues.

The chain combines TRBV6-5 with TRBJ2-2, with TRBD2 identical over 8 bases. Looked up from germline, CDR1 is MNHEY and CDR2 is SVGAGI. V lost 0 bases, J lost 2 bases, and 2 bases stayed unmatched. CDR3 length: 16 amino acids. The CDR3 DNA reads TGTGCCAGCAGTTACTCCGGGGGGGTAAACACCGGGGAGCTGTTTTTT. This translates into CASSYSGGVNTGELFF.

The chain carries TRBV6-5 and TRBJ1-1, with D unresolved. This CDR3 is 16 amino acids long. The V gene lost 2 bases and the J gene lost 6 bases, with 19 bases spanning the gap. CDR1 and CDR2 from the germline V gene are MNHEY and SVGAGI. CDR3 sequence reads: CASSYRSRVWPSEAFF. CDR3 bases: TGTGCCAGCAGTTACCGGTCGAGGGTGTGGCCCTCTGAAGCTTTCTTT.

CDR3 protein: CATSRGASGETQYF. Written as DNA, the CDR3 is TGTGCCACCAGCAGGGGGGCTAGCGGAGAGACCCAGTACTTC. The chain uses TRBV15 and TRBJ2-5; perhaps TRBD2 as D (7 bases). V was shortened by 3 bases and J by 4 bases, with 12 bases between the two germline ends. The length of the CDR3 is 14 residues. Per germline, CDR1 LNHNV and CDR2 YYDKDF (reference sequence). Based on the CDR3 plus reference TRBV15 and TRBJ2-5, the full variable domain is DAMVIQNPRYQVTQFGKPVTLSCSQTLNHNVMYWYQQKSSQAPKLLFHYYDKDFNNEADTPDNFQSRRPNTSFCFLDIRSPGLGDTAMYLCATSRGASGETQYFGPGTRLLVL.

The chain recombines TRBV29-1 with TRBJ2-1; D is perhaps TRBD2 (7 bases). Germline V CDR1 and CDR2: SQVTM, ANQGSEA. The CDR3 contains 12 residues. V lost 7 bases, J lost 4 bases, and 11 bases lay in between. In DNA form, the CDR3 reads TGCAGCGGACGGGGGGCGTACAATGAGCAGTTCTTC. It codes for CSGRGAYNEQFF.

The chain links TRBV6-4 to TRBJ2-1; TRBD2 agrees at 7 bases. The germline V gene encodes CDR1 MRHNA and CDR2 SNTAGT. CDR3 length: 14 amino acids. The junction had 1 base not matched to a gene; V was cut back by 2 bases and J by 3 bases. In DNA, the CDR3 is TGTGCCAGCAGTGACGGGGGGGACTACAATGAGCAGTTCTTC. This gives the protein CASSDGGDYNEQFF.

The rearrangement joins TRBV10-3 to TRBJ2-5; 9 nucleotides match TRBD2. The V gene end was trimmed by 3 bases and the J gene end by 5 bases; junction bases not matched to a gene: 1. The CDR3 loop spans 13 amino acids. The V gene's germline CDR1 is ENHRY and CDR2 SYGVKD. CDR3: CAISESGGETQYF. The CDR3 DNA follows: TGTGCCATCAGTGAAAGCGGGGGGGAGACCCAGTACTTC.